The 20 T cell receptor beta chains listed next were all sequenced from one sample in a study of blood T cell repertoires in COVID-19. Libraries were prepared by immunoSEQ multiplex PCR; TCRdb keeps only in-frame clonotypes and omits some of them. Of over 250,000 clones in the sample, around nine tenths are singletons; the top ten hold 2% to 2.5%. The source material was peripheral blood. These receptors were taken from a man aged 45-65 years with acute or convalescent COVID-19.

This chain uses TRBV7-6 with TRBJ2-5; tentatively, D is TRBD2 (5 bases). Germline V gene lookup returns CDR1 SGHVS and CDR2 FNYEAQ. Trimming took 4 bases from V and 5 from J, leaving 11 bases between them. The CDR3 totals 13 residues. CDR3 sequence: CASSSRRWETQYF. The CDR3 region has the DNA TGTGCCAGCAGCTCCCGGAGGTGGGAGACCCAGTACTTC.

The V and J genes are TRBV19 and TRBJ2-7; the match to TRBD1 covers 8 bases. V lost 4 bases, J lost 7 bases, and 6 bases stayed unmatched. This CDR3 contains 13 residues. CDR1 and CDR2 from the germline V gene are LNHDA and SQIVND (reference sequence). The CDR3 bases are TGTGCCAGTAGTACCGGACAGGGCGAGGAGCAGTACTTC. It translates to CASSTGQGEEQYF.

V usage is TRBV2 and J usage is TRBJ1-5, with TRBD1 matching over 7 bases. The V gene's germline CDR1 is SNHLY and CDR2 FYNNEI. V lost 3 bases, J lost 4 bases, and 3 bases stayed unmatched. The CDR3 loop spans 14 amino acids. Here the CDR3 DNA reads TGTGCCAGCAGTGAGACAGGGAGGAATCAGCCCCAGCATTTT. This translates into CASSETGRNQPQHF.

This clone was picked up a small number of times. The rearrangement links TRBV6-6 to TRBJ2-7; TRBD2 aligns across 8 bases. Unmatched junction bases numbered 5, after V lost 6 bases and J lost 4 bases. CDR1 and CDR2 from the germline V gene are MNHNY and SVGAGI (reference sequence). CDR3 length equals 13 residues. This chain's CDR3 is CASREGLVYEQYF. The CDR3 coding sequence is TGTGCCAGCAGGGAGGGACTAGTGTACGAGCAGTACTTC.

The genes are TRBV2 and TRBJ2-1; perhaps TRBD1 as D (5 bases). CDR1 SNHLY and CDR2 FYNNEI come from the germline V gene. This CDR3 contains 13 residues. V shed 6 bases and J shed 9 bases, with 15 bases lying between them. Here the CDR3 reads CASSSQGNGEQFF. The CDR3 DNA reads TGTGCCAGCAGCTCGCAGGGAAACGGTGAGCAGTTCTTC.

The chain has TRBV9 and TRBJ1-2; 7 nucleotides match TRBD1. The CDR3 sequence is 15 residues long. The V segment lost 0 bases and the J segment 4 bases; nucleotides outside the gene matches: 6. The germline V gene encodes CDR1 SGDLS and CDR2 YYNGEE. CDR3 DNA: TGTGCCAGCAGCGTAGGGGACAGTATGAGCTATGGCTACACCTTC. This codes for CASSVGDSMSYGYTF.

This rearrangement joins TRBV3-1 (or the pseudogene TRBV3-2) to TRBJ1-6, with 8 bases identical to TRBD1. CDR1 LGHDT and CDR2 YNNKEL come from the germline V gene (reference sequence). The CDR3 sequence is 14 residues long. After removal of 3 bases from V and 9 bases from J, the junction contained 4 bases not matched to a gene. CDR3 in DNA: TGTGCCAGCAGCCAGACAGGGGCCGGTTCACCCCTCCACTTT. It translates to CASSQTGAGSPLHF.

The chain joins TRBV30 to TRBJ1-4, with 7 bases matching TRBD1. V trimming: 5 bases; J trimming: 7 bases; junction bases outside the gene matches: 16. The CDR3 runs to 16 residues. Germline CDR1 and CDR2: GTSNPN and SVGIG (reference sequence). This CDR3 reads CAWAKTGVGIGEKLFF. The CDR3 nucleotides read TGTGCCTGGGCAAAAACAGGGGTTGGTATAGGTGAAAAACTGTTTTTT.

The chain has TRBV2 and TRBJ1-1; D perhaps matches TRBD1 (5 bases). Germline CDR1 SNHLY, CDR2 FYNNEI. V lost 4 bases to trimming and J lost 7 bases, with 16 bases between them. CDR3 length: 14 amino acids. The DNA of the CDR3 is TGTGCCAGCAGTGTTTGGGGCGTAAAGGGTGAAGCTTTCTTT. As protein: CASSVWGVKGEAFF.

This rearrangement joins TRBV3-1 (or the pseudogene TRBV3-2) to TRBJ1-6, with D hard to call. CDR1 LGHDT and CDR2 YNNKEL come from the germline V gene (reference sequence). This CDR3 has 13 amino acids. Trimming stripped 1 base from V and 15 bases from J, with 13 bases between. The CDR3 protein is CASSQGQVSHLHF. The CDR3 DNA sequence: TGTGCCAGCAGCCAAGGTCAGGTCAGTCACCTCCACTTT.

This sequence joins TRBV2 and TRBJ1-1; 7 nucleotides agree with TRBD1. Germline V gene data show CDR1 as SNHLY and CDR2 as FYNNEI. V gave up 5 bases and J gave up 11 bases; unmatched junction bases: 11. CDR3 length: 13 amino acids. This CDR3 reads CASSYVQGVEAFF. The CDR3 bases are TGTGCCAGCAGTTATGTTCAGGGGGTCGAGGCTTTCTTT.

This clone has at least ten counts. The rearrangement joins TRBV19 to TRBJ1-1; D may be TRBD1 (5 bases). The V gene lost 7 bases and the J gene lost 8 bases, with 11 bases spanning the gap. The germline gives CDR1 LNHDA, CDR2 SQIVND (reference sequence). The CDR3 is made up of 11 amino acids. Written as DNA, the CDR3 is TGTGCCAGTACCCCTGGGGCCGAAGCTTTCTTT. Its translation is CASTPGAEAFF. Variable domain in full (rest from reference TRBV19 and TRBJ1-1): DGGITQSPKYLFRKEGQNVTLSCEQNLNHDAMYWYRQDPGQGLRLIYYSQIVNDFQKGDIAEGYSVSREKKESFPLTVTSAQKNPTAFYLCASTPGAEAFFGQGTRLTVV.

The rearrangement joins TRBV7-8 to TRBJ1-4; perhaps TRBD1 as D (5 bases). Trimming removed 8 bases from V and 8 bases from J, with 18 bases in between. Germline values: CDR1 SGHVS, CDR2 FQNEAQ. This CDR3 is built from 14 residues. CDR3 in DNA: TGTGCCAGCCGGGGGGGGAACTCCGGAGAAAAACTGTTTTTT. Translation: CASRGGNSGEKLFF.

This chain joins TRBV5-1 and TRBJ2-1; 7 bases map to TRBD1. Germline V gene data show CDR1 as SGHRS and CDR2 as YFSETQ. The length of the CDR3 is 13 residues. V was clipped by 4 bases and J by 8 bases; unmatched bases: 6. The CDR3 nucleotides are TGCGCCAGCAGCCAGGGCGACAGGGATGAGCAGTTCTTC. It specifies CASSQGDRDEQFF.

V usage is TRBV5-1 and J usage is TRBJ2-3; 14 bases are a match to TRBD2. With 4 bases clipped from V and 1 base from J, the junction kept 11 bases outside the gene matches. The CDR3 sequence is 19 residues long. The germline V gene encodes CDR1 SGHRS and CDR2 YFSETQ. The CDR3 coding sequence is TGCGCCAGCAGCAGCCCCTGGACTAGCGGGGGGCCACGCACAGATACGCAGTATTTT. It encodes CASSSPWTSGGPRTDTQYF.

Points on this clone: The sample carries other DNA sequences with the same CDR3. The CDR3 loop reads CASSPGQLNTEAFF. For the CDR3, the DNA is TGTGCCAGCTCACCGGGACAGCTTAACACTGAAGCTTTCTTT. The chain combines TRBV18 with TRBJ1-1; 7 nucleotides line up with TRBD1. Germline V gene data show CDR1 as KGHSH and CDR2 as LQKENI. The CDR3 has 14 amino acids. Unmatched junction bases numbered 3, after V lost 3 bases and J lost 2 bases.

The chain links TRBV19 to TRBJ2-4; 9 bases line up with TRBD2. J lost 5 bases, V lost 4 bases, and 3 bases had no gene match. Germline V gene lookup returns CDR1 LNHDA and CDR2 SQIVND (reference sequence). The CDR3 consists of 14 residues. CDR3 in amino acids: CASSKRTSENIQYF. The CDR3 DNA follows: TGTGCCAGTAGTAAACGGACTAGCGAAAACATTCAGTACTTC. Combining the CDR3 with reference TRBV19 and TRBJ2-4 gives the whole variable domain DGGITQSPKYLFRKEGQNVTLSCEQNLNHDAMYWYRQDPGQGLRLIYYSQIVNDFQKGDIAEGYSVSREKKESFPLTVTSAQKNPTAFYLCASSKRTSENIQYFGAGTRLSVL.

This rearrangement joins TRBV11-3 to TRBJ2-6; 10 bases agree with TRBD1. Germline CDR1 SGHNT, CDR2 YENEEA. Unmatched junction bases numbered 5, after V lost 5 bases and J lost 4 bases. This CDR3 is built from 16 residues. Here the CDR3 DNA reads TGTGCCAGCAGCCCGGGGACAGGGGCCGGGGCCAACGTCCTGACTTTC. Translation: CASSPGTGAGANVLTF.

This sequence joins TRBV3-1 (or the pseudogene TRBV3-2) and TRBJ2-2; maybe TRBD2 (5 bases). The CDR3 loop spans 16 amino acids. Looked up from germline, CDR1 is LGHDT and CDR2 is YNNKEL (reference sequence). Trimming cost V 1 base and J 0 bases, with 9 bases left between them. The CDR3 coding sequence is TGTGCCAGCAGCCAAGCCGGGGTCGCGAACACCGGGGAGCTGTTTTTT. This encodes CASSQAGVANTGELFF.

This sequence joins TRBV21-1 and TRBJ1-1; the table's D call TRBD1 went unverified against the DNA. TRBV21-1 corresponds to a pseudogene. This CDR3 contains 16 residues. CDR3 sequence reads: CASSKGRAGGNTEAFF. CDR3 in DNA: TGTGCCAGCAGCAAAGGAAGGGCAGGGGGGAACACTGAAGCTTTCTTT.